This TCR beta chain was recovered during a study of untreated major depressive disorder. This table comes from immunoSEQ multiplex PCR, and its TCRdb copy is limited to in-frame clones, with some not included. The table has 20,000 to 25,000 clones, approximately 92% seen once. With 6 bases removed from V and 5 bases from J, the gap between germline ends came to 14 bases. This CDR3 is 13 amino acids long. CDR1 is SGHRS and CDR2 is YFSETQ in the germline V gene. The clonotype comes from a man aged 25-45 years in good health. Sequencing used CD4+ T cells from PBMCs. The rearrangement links TRBV5-1 to TRBJ1-2, with D possibly matching TRBD1 (6 bases). The CDR3: CASTPSGEYGYTF. As DNA, the CDR3 is TGCGCCAGCACCCCCTCAGGGGAGTATGGCTACACCTTC.